This entry lists 22 T cell receptor beta chains sequenced from one sample in a study of T-cell memory formation after mild COVID-19. From the 5' RACE reads, TCRdb called clonotypes with MiXCR, one entry per CDR3 protein. The repertoire holds fewer than 350,000 distinct CDR3 sequences, less than 20% seen once, with approximately 20% in the top ten. Sequenced material: PBMCs or a T cell subset sorted from them (not recorded which). Receptors were obtained from a man between 18 and 29 years old who had mild COVID-19 (a few samples of this study predate the infection). Cell type and time point are not known.

The chain couples TRBV20-1 to TRBJ2-7, with D possibly being TRBD2 (7 bases). Trimming removed 6 bases from V and 9 bases from J, with 18 bases in between. Looked up from germline, CDR1 is DFQATT and CDR2 is SNEGSKA (reference sequence). This CDR3 region has 12 residues. The DNA of the CDR3 is TGCAGTGCCTTGGGGGGGCTGGCGGGGCAGTACTTC. As protein: CSALGGLAGQYF.

This sequence joins TRBV20-1 and TRBJ2-7, with 10 bases lining up with TRBD2. Trimming cost V 3 bases and J 3 bases; bases outside gene matches: 8. Germline V CDR1 and CDR2: DFQATT, SNEGSKA (reference sequence). The CDR3 consists of 15 residues. The CDR3 DNA sequence: TGCAGTGCTAGCGATCACTTAGCGGGGGGCTACGAGCAGTACTTC. Protein sequence: CSASDHLAGGYEQYF.

V is TRBV4-2 and J is TRBJ2-4, with D possibly TRBD1 on 6 matching bases. Trimming removed 1 base at V and 10 bases at J, with 8 bases between. The germline gives CDR1 LGHNA, CDR2 YNFKEQ. The CDR3 is 12 residues long. CDR3 sequence reads: CASSQAGVIQYF. The CDR3 DNA follows: TGTGCCAGCAGCCAAGCAGGGGTTATTCAGTACTTC.

In this sample, this clonotype turned up many times. The chain couples TRBV4-3 to TRBJ1-3; D might be TRBD1 (6 bases). The CDR3 covers 17 residues. Trimming pared 0 bases from V and 0 bases from J, leaving 12 bases between. CDR1 and CDR2 (germline): LGHNA, YSLEER. The DNA of the CDR3 is TGCGCCAGCAGCCAAGACGGGACACTCAGCTCTGGAAACACCATATATTTT. Its translation is CASSQDGTLSSGNTIYF.

This clonotype was observed a handful of times. The rearrangement joins TRBV4-3 to TRBJ2-5; D tentatively fits TRBD1 or TRBD2 (5 bases each). V dropped 5 bases and J dropped 7 bases, with 20 bases sitting between them. In germline, CDR1 is LGHNA, CDR2 YSLEER. The CDR3 consists of 15 residues. For the CDR3, the DNA is TGCGCCAGCAGCTCCTATGCCGGGACCCGCGCGACCCAGTACTTC. Translating it yields CASSSYAGTRATQYF.

This clonotype occurred many times. The gene calls are TRBV4-3 and TRBJ2-5; D is unclear. Looked up from germline, CDR1 is LGHNA and CDR2 is YSLEER. The CDR3 covers 13 residues. Trimming shortened V by 1 base and J by 2 bases, and 5 bases separated the two germline ends. The CDR3 here is CASSQVEQETQYF. In DNA, the CDR3 is TGCGCCAGCAGCCAAGTCGAGCAAGAGACCCAGTACTTC.

This clonotype has only a few counts. The chain carries TRBV7-9 and TRBJ2-2; no clear D. Looked up from germline, CDR1 is SEHNR and CDR2 is FQNEAQ (reference sequence). CDR3 size: 15 residues. V was cut by 5 bases and J by 6 bases, with 16 bases left in between. Here the CDR3 reads CASSAYAAAAGELFF. The CDR3 coding sequence is TGTGCCAGCAGCGCATACGCTGCGGCGGCCGGGGAGCTGTTTTTT.

The chain is built from TRBV30 and TRBJ1-2; 7 bases are shared with TRBD1. CDR1 and CDR2 from the germline V gene are GTSNPN and SVGIG (reference sequence). After removal of 8 bases from V and 1 base from J, the junction contained 10 bases not matched to a gene. The CDR3 runs to 14 residues. CDR3 loop: CAAYTGDRNYGYTF. In nucleotides, the CDR3 is TGTGCCGCTTACACAGGGGATCGTAACTATGGCTACACCTTC.

V gene TRBV14 combines with J gene TRBJ2-2; D is possibly TRBD1 or TRBD2 (5 bases each). V gave up 3 bases and J gave up 2 bases, with 19 bases separating them. This CDR3 contains 18 residues. CDR1 SGHDN and CDR2 FVKESK come from the germline V gene. The CDR3 loop is CASSQPGRGRLNTGELFF. CDR3 DNA sequence: TGTGCCAGCAGCCAGCCCGGACGGGGACGGCTTAACACCGGGGAGCTGTTTTTT.

This clonotype occurred a few times. The rearrangement joins TRBV6-6 to TRBJ2-5; maybe TRBD1 (5 bases). The CDR3 has 15 amino acids. Germline CDR1 is MNHNY and CDR2 is SVGAGI (reference sequence). With 4 bases removed from V and 2 bases from J, the gap between germline ends came to 14 bases. The CDR3 DNA is TGTGCCAGCAGTTCCCTCGACAGTCTACAAGAGACCCAGTACTTC. Translated: CASSSLDSLQETQYF.

V and J are TRBV6-5 and TRBJ1-5; D unclear. The V end was cut by 0 bases, the J end by 7 bases, with 10 bases between. The CDR3 runs 14 residues. The germline CDR1 and CDR2 sequences are MNHEY and SVGAGI. The CDR3 DNA reads as TGTGCCAGCAGTTACTCGATCGGAGTCCAGCCCCAGCATTTT. Amino acids: CASSYSIGVQPQHF.

The genes are TRBV12-3 or TRBV12-4 and TRBJ1-1; weak D call: TRBD1 (5 bases). Trimming stripped 4 bases from V and 5 bases from J, with 14 bases between. This CDR3 spans 14 amino acids. CDR3 DNA: TGTGCCAGCAGTTGGCCTTGGGGCGGGACTGAAGCTTTCTTT. Amino acid sequence: CASSWPWGGTEAFF.

The sample holds a few counts of this clonotype. This sequence joins TRBV6-5 and TRBJ2-7; perhaps TRBD1 as D (5 bases). The CDR3 extends over 13 amino acids. With 6 bases removed from V and 5 bases from J, the gap between germline ends came to 14 bases. Per the germline V gene, CDR1 is MNHEY and CDR2 is SVGAGI. CDR3 region: CASSPTVGNEQYF. The CDR3 nucleotides read TGTGCCAGCAGCCCGACAGTTGGCAACGAGCAGTACTTC.

This rearrangement joins TRBV23-1 to TRBJ1-6; tentative D call: TRBD1 (5 bases). TRBV23-1 is recorded as an ORF, its role being uncertain. V was trimmed by 0 bases and J by 3 bases, leaving 6 bases between them. The CDR3 runs 15 residues. The CDR3 sequence: CASSQSDNYNSPLHF. The CDR3 nucleotides read TGCGCCAGCAGTCAATCGGACAACTATAATTCACCCCTCCACTTT.

The chain links TRBV5-1 to TRBJ2-5; no firm D call. Deletions cut 0 bases from V and 4 bases from J, with 13 bases between. This CDR3 has 15 residues. The V gene's germline CDR1 is SGHRS and CDR2 YFSETQ. The CDR3 sequence is CASSLVPVDGETQYF. Written as DNA, the CDR3 is TGCGCCAGCAGCTTGGTCCCTGTGGACGGAGAGACCCAGTACTTC.

At least ten counts were recorded for this clonotype. This sequence joins TRBV6-2 or TRBV6-3 and TRBJ2-3; TRBD2 matches 11 bases. The CDR3 has 16 residues. With V trimmed by 2 bases and J by 4 bases, 5 bases remained unmatched. Germline V gene data show CDR1 as MNHEY and CDR2 as SVGEGT. In DNA, the CDR3 is TGTGCCAGCAGTTACGTGACTAGCGGGGAGTCAGATACGCAGTATTTT. Protein sequence: CASSYVTSGESDTQYF.

The chain combines TRBV29-1 with TRBJ2-5; D tentatively fits TRBD1 or TRBD2 (5 bases each). CDR1 is SQVTM, CDR2 ANQGSEA, per germline. This CDR3 has 13 residues. Trimming took 8 bases from V and 7 from J, leaving 20 bases between them. In DNA form, the CDR3 reads TGCAGCCCGGGTGGGGGAGCTAGGGGGACCCAGTACTTC. Residues: CSPGGGARGTQYF.

This clonotype turned up a few times. The J gene is TRBJ1-1, the V gene TRBV7-2; no clear D. In germline, CDR1 is SGHTA, CDR2 FQGNSA. Trimming removed 5 bases from V and 1 base from J, with 11 bases in between. This CDR3 region has 14 residues. Here the CDR3 reads CASSQRGKNTEAFF. The CDR3 bases are TGTGCCAGCAGCCAGCGCGGGAAGAACACTGAAGCTTTCTTT.

V and J are TRBV7-2 and TRBJ2-1, with 10 bases that match TRBD2. The CDR3 contains 14 residues. Per the germline V gene, CDR1 is SGHTA and CDR2 is FQGNSA. After removal of 5 bases from V and 9 bases from J, the junction contained 7 bases not matched to a gene. The CDR3 bases are TGTGCCAGCAGCCCCCGGACTAGCGGTGGTGAGCAGTTCTTC. Translating gives CASSPRTSGGEQFF.

The chain has TRBV28 and TRBJ2-2, with 9 nucleotides matching TRBD1. This CDR3 is 13 amino acids long. V gave up 7 bases and J gave up 4 bases; unmatched junction bases: 1. Germline CDR1 reads MDHEN; CDR2 reads SYDVKM. The DNA of the CDR3 is TGTGCCAGCAAGACAGGGGGCACCGGGGAGCTGTTTTTT. The encoded protein is CASKTGGTGELFF.

In its sample, this clonotype was seen many times. The J gene is TRBJ2-5, the V gene TRBV7-2; D is unresolved. The ends were cut back, 2 bases at V and 5 bases at J, with 18 bases in the middle. This CDR3 spans 16 amino acids. Germline V gene lookup returns CDR1 SGHTA and CDR2 FQGNSA. CDR3 residues: CASSLLGRIGSETQYF. For the CDR3, the DNA is TGTGCCAGCAGCTTACTGGGCAGAATAGGCTCCGAGACCCAGTACTTC.

This clonotype turned up a few times. The V call is TRBV24-1, the J call TRBJ2-5, with 9 bases fitting TRBD1. CDR1 and CDR2 from the germline V gene are KGHDR and SFDVKD. Losses at the gene ends were 3 bases for V and 5 bases for J; bases not matched to a gene: 6. This CDR3 spans 15 amino acids. The CDR3 reads CATSDPTTGGETQYF. The CDR3 nucleotides are TGTGCCACCAGTGATCCCACGACAGGGGGGGAGACCCAGTACTTC.